This T cell receptor (beta chain) originates from a study of siplizumab effects on memory and regulatory T cells. Sequencing was performed with immunoSEQ multiplex PCR; in TCRdb, only in-frame clones are kept and a portion is missing. The table has tens of thousands of clones, roughly 90% seen once. Study-wide results and caveats: Naive T cells seemed more diverse than memory cells and seemed major alloresponse contributors.

The germline gives CDR1 ENHRY, CDR2 SYGVKD. The CDR3 covers 13 residues. Trimming took off 2 bases at V and 2 bases at J, with 6 bases between the two ends. Turning to this clone: Its cognate antigen is unknown.

The chain uses TRBV10-3 and TRBJ2-5, with no clear D. The sequencing input was naive CD4+ T cells sorted from blood. This TCR was sampled from a human donor in good health. Here the CDR3 DNA reads TGTGCCATCAGTGAGAACATACAAGAGACCCAGTACTTC. Amino acids: CAISENIQETQYF.